The clone carrying this T cell receptor (beta chain) was found a few times. The target antigen is unknown. TCRdb itself ran the 5' RACE reads through MiXCR, one entry per CDR3 protein. The sample yields 450,000 or so distinct CDR3 sequences, 14% seen once. This record comes from a study of identical twins. General study points: Model-predicted out-of-frame TCR alpha sharing fell below observed values in monozygotic twins. Not following the same donors, the study drew its conclusions from cross-sectional statistical analysis. Out-of-frame alpha sequences common to twins exhibited an excess of low generation probability.

The V segment lost 0 bases and the J segment 8 bases; nucleotides outside the gene matches: 7. CDR1 and CDR2 from the germline V gene are LGHNA and YNFKEQ. The CDR3 extends over 16 amino acids. Another study also made use of these data, one on yellow fever vaccine responses in identical twins.

The sequenced material came from CD4+ T cells sorted from blood. V usage is TRBV4-2 and J usage is TRBJ2-1; 10 nucleotides agree with TRBD2. The receptor was derived from a woman younger than 35 in good health. CDR3 region: CASSQEGTSVFDEQFF. The CDR3 DNA follows: TGTGCCAGCAGCCAAGAAGGGACTAGCGTCTTTGATGAGCAGTTCTTC.